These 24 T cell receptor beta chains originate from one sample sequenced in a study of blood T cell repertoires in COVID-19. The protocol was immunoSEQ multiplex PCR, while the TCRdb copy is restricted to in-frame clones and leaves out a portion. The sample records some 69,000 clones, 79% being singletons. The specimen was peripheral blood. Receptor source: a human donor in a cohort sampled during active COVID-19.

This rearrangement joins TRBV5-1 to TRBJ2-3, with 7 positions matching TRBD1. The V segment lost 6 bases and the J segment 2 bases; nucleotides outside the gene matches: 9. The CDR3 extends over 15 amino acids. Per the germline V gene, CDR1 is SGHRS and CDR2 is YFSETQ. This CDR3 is CASTNDRAITDTQYF. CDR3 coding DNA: TGCGCCAGCACCAACGACAGGGCCATCACAGATACGCAGTATTTT.

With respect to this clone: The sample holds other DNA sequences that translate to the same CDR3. The CDR3 nucleotides are TGTGCCAGTAATGGGGGGTCGGGAAACACCATATATTTT. It is translated as CASNGGSGNTIYF. V gene TRBV19 combines with J gene TRBJ1-3; tentative D call: TRBD1 (5 bases). Germline V gene sequence: CDR1 LNHDA, CDR2 SQIVND (reference sequence). V lost 7 bases, J lost 4 bases, and 11 bases lay in between. The CDR3 has 13 amino acids.

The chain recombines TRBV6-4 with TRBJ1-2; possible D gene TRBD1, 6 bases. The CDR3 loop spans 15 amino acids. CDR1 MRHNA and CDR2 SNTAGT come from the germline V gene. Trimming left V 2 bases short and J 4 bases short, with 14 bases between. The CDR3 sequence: CASSDSTGNPYGYTF. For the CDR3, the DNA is TGTGCCAGCAGTGACAGTACAGGGAATCCCTATGGCTACACCTTC.

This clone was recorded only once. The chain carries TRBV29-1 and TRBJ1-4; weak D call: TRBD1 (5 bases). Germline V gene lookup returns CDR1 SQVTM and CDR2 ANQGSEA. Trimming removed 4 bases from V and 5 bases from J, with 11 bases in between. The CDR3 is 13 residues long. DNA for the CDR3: TGCAGCGTTGTAATGGGGGGGAATGAAAAACTGTTTTTT. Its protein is CSVVMGGNEKLFF.

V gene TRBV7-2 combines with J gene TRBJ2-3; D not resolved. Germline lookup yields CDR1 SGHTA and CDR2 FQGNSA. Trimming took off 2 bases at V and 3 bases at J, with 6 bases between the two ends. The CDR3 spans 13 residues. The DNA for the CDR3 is TGTGCCAGCAGCTTAAAGCGAACAGATACGCAGTATTTT. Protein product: CASSLKRTDTQYF.

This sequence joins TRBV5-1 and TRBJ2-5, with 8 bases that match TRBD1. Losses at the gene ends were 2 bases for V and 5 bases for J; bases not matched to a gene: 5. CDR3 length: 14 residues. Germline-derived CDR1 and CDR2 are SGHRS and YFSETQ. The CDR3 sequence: CASSFGRGHETQYF. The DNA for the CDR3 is TGCGCCAGCAGCTTTGGCAGGGGGCATGAGACCCAGTACTTC.

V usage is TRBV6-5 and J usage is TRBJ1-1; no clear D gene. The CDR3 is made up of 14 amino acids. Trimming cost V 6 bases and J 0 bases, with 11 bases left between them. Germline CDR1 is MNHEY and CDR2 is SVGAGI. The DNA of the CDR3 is TGTGCCAGCAGCATCGGGGTCATGAACACTGAAGCTTTCTTT. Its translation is CASSIGVMNTEAFF.

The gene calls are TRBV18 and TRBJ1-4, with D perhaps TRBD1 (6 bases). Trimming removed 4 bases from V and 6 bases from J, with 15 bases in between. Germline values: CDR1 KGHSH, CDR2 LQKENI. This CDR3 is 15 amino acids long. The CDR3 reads CASSLGPEGDEKLFF. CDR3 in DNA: TGTGCCAGCTCACTCGGGCCCGAGGGGGATGAAAAACTGTTTTTT.

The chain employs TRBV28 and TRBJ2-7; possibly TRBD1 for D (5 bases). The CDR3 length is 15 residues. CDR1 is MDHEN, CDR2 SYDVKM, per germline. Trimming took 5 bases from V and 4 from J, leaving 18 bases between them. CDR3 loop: CASSAVQGARYEQYF. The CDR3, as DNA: TGTGCCAGCAGTGCAGTGCAGGGCGCCCGTTACGAGCAGTACTTC.

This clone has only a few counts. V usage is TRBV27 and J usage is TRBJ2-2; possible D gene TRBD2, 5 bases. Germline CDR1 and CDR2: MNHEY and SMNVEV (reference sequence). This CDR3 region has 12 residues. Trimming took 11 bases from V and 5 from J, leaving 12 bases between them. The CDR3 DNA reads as TGTGCCTCCGGGGTCCGGACCGGGGAGCTGTTTTTT. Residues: CASGVRTGELFF.

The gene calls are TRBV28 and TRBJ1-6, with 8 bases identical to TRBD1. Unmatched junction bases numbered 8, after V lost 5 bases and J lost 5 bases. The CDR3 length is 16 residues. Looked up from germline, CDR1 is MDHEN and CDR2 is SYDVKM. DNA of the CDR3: TGTGCCAGCAGTCCGTGGACAGGGTCTAATAATTCACCCCTCCACTTT. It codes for CASSPWTGSNNSPLHF. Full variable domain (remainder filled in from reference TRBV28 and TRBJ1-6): DVKVTQSSRYLVKRTGEKVFLECVQDMDHENMFWYRQDPGLGLRLIYFSYDVKMKEKGDIPEGYSVSREKKERFSLILESASTNQTSMYLCASSPWTGSNNSPLHFGNGTRLTVT.

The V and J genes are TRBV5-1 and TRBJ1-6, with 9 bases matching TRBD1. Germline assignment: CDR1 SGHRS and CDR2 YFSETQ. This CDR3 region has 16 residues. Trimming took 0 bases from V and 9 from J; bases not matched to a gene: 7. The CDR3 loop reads CASSLGFGTGRSPLHF. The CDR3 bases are TGCGCCAGCAGCTTGGGCTTCGGGACAGGGCGTTCACCCCTCCACTTT.

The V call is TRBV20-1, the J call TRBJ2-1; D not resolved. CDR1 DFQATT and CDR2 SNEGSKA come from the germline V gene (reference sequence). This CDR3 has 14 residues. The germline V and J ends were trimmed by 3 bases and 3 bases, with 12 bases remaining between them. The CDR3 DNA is TGCAGTGCTAGTAGGTGGAGAGGCTACAATGAGCAGTTCTTC. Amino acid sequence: CSASRWRGYNEQFF.

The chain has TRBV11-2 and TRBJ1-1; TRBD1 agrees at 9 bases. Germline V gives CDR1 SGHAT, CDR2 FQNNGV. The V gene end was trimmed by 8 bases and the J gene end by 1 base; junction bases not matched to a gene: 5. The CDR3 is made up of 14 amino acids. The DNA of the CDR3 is TGTGCCAGCTTGTGGGACAGGGCGAACACTGAAGCTTTCTTT. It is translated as CASLWDRANTEAFF.

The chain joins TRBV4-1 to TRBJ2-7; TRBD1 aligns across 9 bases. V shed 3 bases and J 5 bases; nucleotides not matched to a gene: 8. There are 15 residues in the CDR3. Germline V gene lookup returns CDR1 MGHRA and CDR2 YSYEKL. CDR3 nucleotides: TGCGCCAGCAGCCAGATATTACAGGGGGCGGACGAGCAGTACTTC. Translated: CASSQILQGADEQYF.

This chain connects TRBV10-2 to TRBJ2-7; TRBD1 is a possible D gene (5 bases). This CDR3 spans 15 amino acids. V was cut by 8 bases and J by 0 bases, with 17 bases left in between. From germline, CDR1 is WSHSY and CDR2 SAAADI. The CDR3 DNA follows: TGCGCCAGCCTCCGACCAACAGGCTTCTCCTACGAGCAGTACTTC. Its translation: CASLRPTGFSYEQYF.

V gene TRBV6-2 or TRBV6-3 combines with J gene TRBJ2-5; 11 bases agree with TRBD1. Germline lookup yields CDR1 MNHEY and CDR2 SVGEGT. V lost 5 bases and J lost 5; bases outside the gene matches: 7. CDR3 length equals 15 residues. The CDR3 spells CASSTPDRGRETQYF. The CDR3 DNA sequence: TGTGCCAGCAGTACCCCGGACAGGGGGCGGGAGACCCAGTACTTC.

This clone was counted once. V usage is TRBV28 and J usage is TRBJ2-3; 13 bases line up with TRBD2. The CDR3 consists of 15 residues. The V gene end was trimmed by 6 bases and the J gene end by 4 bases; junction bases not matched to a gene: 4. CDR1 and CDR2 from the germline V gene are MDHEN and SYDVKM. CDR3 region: CASRLTSGGADTQYF. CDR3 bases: TGTGCCAGCAGACTTACTAGCGGGGGGGCAGATACGCAGTATTTT.

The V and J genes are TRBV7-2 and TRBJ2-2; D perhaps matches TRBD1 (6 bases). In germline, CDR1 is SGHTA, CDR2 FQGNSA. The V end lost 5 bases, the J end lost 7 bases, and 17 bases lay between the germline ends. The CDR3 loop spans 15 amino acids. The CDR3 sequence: CASSPNTGYDGELFF. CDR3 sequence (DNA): TGTGCCAGCAGCCCGAATACAGGGTATGACGGGGAGCTGTTTTTT.

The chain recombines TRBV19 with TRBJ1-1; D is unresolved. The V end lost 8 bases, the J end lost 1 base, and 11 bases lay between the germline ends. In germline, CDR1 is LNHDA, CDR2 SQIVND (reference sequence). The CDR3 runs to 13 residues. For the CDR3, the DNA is TGTGCCAGTTGGACCGGGGAGAACACTGAAGCTTTCTTT. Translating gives CASWTGENTEAFF.

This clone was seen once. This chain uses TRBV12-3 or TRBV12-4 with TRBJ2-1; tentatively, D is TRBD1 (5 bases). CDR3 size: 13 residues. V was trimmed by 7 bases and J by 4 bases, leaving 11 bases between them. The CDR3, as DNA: TGTGCCAGCAACAACGACAGTTACAATGAGCAGTTCTTC. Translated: CASNNDSYNEQFF.

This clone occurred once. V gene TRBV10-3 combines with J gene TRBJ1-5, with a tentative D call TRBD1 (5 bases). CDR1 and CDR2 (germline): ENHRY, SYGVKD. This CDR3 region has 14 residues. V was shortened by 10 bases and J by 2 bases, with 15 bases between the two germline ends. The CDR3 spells CATREEQGNQPQHF. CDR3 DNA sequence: TGTGCCACCCGTGAGGAACAGGGCAATCAGCCCCAGCATTTT.

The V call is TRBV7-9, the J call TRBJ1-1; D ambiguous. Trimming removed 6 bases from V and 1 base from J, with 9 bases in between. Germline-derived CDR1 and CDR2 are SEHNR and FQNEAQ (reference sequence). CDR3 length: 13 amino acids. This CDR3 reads CASRLQQNTEAFF. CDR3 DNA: TGTGCCAGCAGGCTACAGCAGAACACTGAAGCTTTCTTT.

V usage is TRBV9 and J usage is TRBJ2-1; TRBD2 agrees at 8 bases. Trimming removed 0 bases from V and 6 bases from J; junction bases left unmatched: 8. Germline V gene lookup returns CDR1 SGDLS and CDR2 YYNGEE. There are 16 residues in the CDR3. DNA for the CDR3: TGTGCCAGCAGCGTAGGGGGGCTAGCGGGTATCAATGAGCAGTTCTTC. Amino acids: CASSVGGLAGINEQFF. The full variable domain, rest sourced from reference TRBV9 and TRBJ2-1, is DSGVTQTPKHLITATGQRVTLRCSPRSGDLSVYWYQQSLDQGLQFLIQYYNGEERAKGNILERFSAQQFPDLHSELNLSSLELGDSALYFCASSVGGLAGINEQFFGPGTRLTVL.